This passage covers 9 T cell receptor beta chains from one sample sequenced in a study of blood T cells in healthy people across ages. A second PCR, run for about 6 to 11 cycles, used a sample-barcoded 5' primer plus a J-beta primer mix. TCRdb reprocessed the 5' RACE reads via MiXCR and lists one record per CDR3 protein. This sample has about 1 million distinct CDR3 sequences, with more than 35% found just once. Sequenced material: blood. All receptors come from a woman in her fifties or sixties in good health.

The chain carries TRBV11-2 and TRBJ2-7; the match to TRBD2 covers 14 bases. This CDR3 contains 16 residues. Germline loops: CDR1 SGHAT, CDR2 FQNNGV. After removal of 1 base from V and 6 bases from J, the junction contained 5 bases not matched to a gene. The CDR3 is CASSLGRTSGRCEQYF. The CDR3 nucleotides are TGTGCCAGCAGCTTAGGGCGGACTAGCGGGAGGTGCGAGCAGTACTTC.

The V and J genes are TRBV11-2 and TRBJ2-7; TRBD1 or TRBD2 may be the D gene (5 bases each). Trimming took 6 bases from V and 2 from J, leaving 14 bases between them. The germline gives CDR1 SGHAT, CDR2 FQNNGV. This CDR3 contains 14 residues. CDR3 bases: TGTGCCAGCAGTCCAGGAAGGGACCCCTACGAGCAGTACTTC. Translating it yields CASSPGRDPYEQYF.

This chain connects TRBV20-1 to TRBJ2-1; TRBD2 matches 9 bases. The CDR3 consists of 15 residues. The J segment lost 2 bases and the V segment lost 5 bases, leaving 7 bases of the junction unmatched. Germline V gene sequence: CDR1 DFQATT, CDR2 SNEGSKA (reference sequence). This CDR3 is CSALPTSGTYNEQFF. The CDR3 DNA follows: TGCAGTGCTCTTCCGACTAGCGGAACCTACAATGAGCAGTTCTTC.

This clonotype turned up a few times. The V and J genes are TRBV15 and TRBJ2-1, with 10 nucleotides matching TRBD1. The CDR3 totals 15 residues. The V gene's germline CDR1 is LNHNV and CDR2 YYDKDF (reference sequence). J lost 5 bases, V lost 1 base, and 2 bases had no gene match. CDR3 in amino acids: CATSRAGTGDNEQFF. CDR3 nucleotide sequence: TGTGCCACCAGCAGAGCCGGGACAGGGGACAATGAGCAGTTCTTC.

This clonotype was seen a few times. This chain connects TRBV27 to TRBJ2-1, with 8 bases aligning to TRBD1. V shed 5 bases, J shed 4 bases, and the junction held 10 bases outside the gene matches. This CDR3 has 16 residues. Germline V gene data show CDR1 as MNHEY and CDR2 as SMNVEV (reference sequence). CDR3 loop: CASSPPGQGAYNEQFF. CDR3 in DNA: TGTGCCAGCAGTCCACCCGGACAGGGTGCTTACAATGAGCAGTTCTTC.

The rearrangement uses TRBV5-6 and TRBJ2-1; 10 bases are shared with TRBD1. The germline V gene encodes CDR1 SGHDT and CDR2 YYEEEE. This CDR3 contains 16 residues. Trimming removed 3 bases from V and 3 bases from J; junction bases left unmatched: 6. The CDR3 DNA is TGTGCCAGCAGCTGGGTTGGACAGGGGGTCTACAATGAGCAGTTCTTC. Amino acids: CASSWVGQGVYNEQFF. Together with reference TRBV5-6 and TRBJ2-1, the CDR3 gives the full variable domain: DAGVTQSPTHLIKTRGQQVTLRCSPKSGHDTVSWYQQALGQGPQFIFQYYEEEERQRGNFPDRFSGHQFPNYSSELNVNALLLGDSALYLCASSWVGQGVYNEQFFGPGTRLTVL.

The chain employs TRBV7-9 and TRBJ2-1; D may be TRBD1 (5 bases). The CDR3 runs to 15 residues. CDR1 and CDR2 from the germline V gene are SEHNR and FQNEAQ (reference sequence). V lost 3 bases and J lost 4, with 13 bases in between. CDR3 nucleotides: TGTGCCAGCAGCTTCGGTCAGGGTTTGTACAATGAGCAGTTCTTC. Protein: CASSFGQGLYNEQFF.

This chain uses TRBV18 with TRBJ2-1; a possible D gene is TRBD2 (6 bases). V was pared by 2 bases and J by 7 bases, with 15 bases between. This CDR3 region has 15 residues. Germline-derived CDR1 and CDR2 are KGHSH and LQKENI. The CDR3 DNA sequence: TGTGCCAGCTCACCAACCGGGAGTCATGTGAATGAGCAGTTCTTC. This sequence encodes CASSPTGSHVNEQFF.

This chain links TRBV30 with TRBJ2-7; 10 nucleotides agree with TRBD1. Germline-derived CDR1 and CDR2 are GTSNPN and SVGIG (reference sequence). The trim removed 4 bases at V and 1 base at J, leaving 10 bases unmatched. CDR3 length: 16 amino acids. CDR3 DNA sequence: TGTGCCTGGAAGGCGGCTTGGGGACAGGGGTCCTACGAGCAGTACTTC. This codes for CAWKAAWGQGSYEQYF. The whole variable domain, remainder taken from reference TRBV30 and TRBJ2-7, is SQTIHQWPATLVQPVGSPLSLECTVEGTSNPNLYWYRQAAGRGLQLLFYSVGIGQISSEVPQNLSASRPQDRQFILSSKKLLLSDSGFYLCAWKAAWGQGSYEQYFGPGTRLTVT.